This T cell receptor beta chain stems from a study of CD8 T cells in Susac syndrome (dated by TCRdb to the late 2010s). At the level of the whole study: Whether CD8+ T cell activation and differentiation in Susac syndrome was antigen driven was tested using repertoire sequencing. Clonality of the CD8+ T cell repertoire was compared between about a dozen healthy donors, approximately 14 Susac syndrome patients and 15 or so multiple sclerosis patients.

Peripheral blood CD8+ and CD4+ T cells from healthy donors, Susac syndrome patients and multiple sclerosis patients were profiled by high-throughput TCR beta sequencing. The multiple sclerosis controls were treatment-naive patients who had stable or active relapsing-remitting disease and met the revised McDonald criteria. Bulk CD8+ and CD4+ T cells were purified magnetically by negative isolation, whereas CD8+ TEMRA cells were enriched by FACS. Blood was drawn into EDTA tubes, processed within 24 hours, and PBMCs were isolated by density gradient centrifugation. PBMCs intended for TCR sequencing were cryopreserved in liquid nitrogen and were subsequently thawed in a 37 degrees C water bath. A purity of at least 90% was achieved for sorted or isolated CD4+, CD8+ and CD8+ TEMRA cells. Overall results and qualifications from the work: The study acknowledged that relatively few individuals were included in the TCR sequencing and HLA analysis.

Via the germline V gene (reference sequence), CDR1 is GTSNPN and CDR2 SVGIG. Inclusive of the bounding cysteine and phenylalanine, the CDR3 is 14 residues long. This entry keeps only the CDR3 DNA: 42 bases, framed from base 1. V is reduced by 8 bases and J by 1 base, leaving a spacing of 12 bases between them. RNA was extracted using the RNeasy kit, and roughly 0.45 to 1 ug of the RNA was reverse transcribed with random hexamers. The immunoSEQ multiplex PCR assay, covering 54 Vbeta and 13 Jbeta segments, was used to amplify TCR beta CDR3 regions. Bias from PCR amplification was corrected by using a synthetic template baseline for primer optimization and for computational correction. Under the source paper's analysis protocol: Reads were annotated to V, D and J genes according to IMGT and were analyzed with immunoSEQ Analyzer, with only productive sequences retained. To calculate clonality, Shannon entropy was normalized by log2 of the number of productive unique sequences and then subtracted from one. For each patient and control, public and private clones were evaluated among the 100 most prevalent clones. Susac-specific clones were defined as absent from healthy and MS cohorts, around 980 published viral clones and other ImmuneACCESS disease sequences. TCRdb trimmed public reads at Q25 via fastp, called clones via MiXCR and kept in-frame beta chains. Rows are unified per CDR3 protein, each entry keeping the most common DNA and genes. TCRdb's processing, not the authors' own work, is the source of the V and J calls. This sample comprises around 280,000 distinct CDR3 sequences, roughly 84% of them detected only once. Over 0.1% of the sample belongs to the ten largest clones.

Worth noting for this clonotype: The target of this receptor is not known. No qualities accompany the bases; no much larger clone lies one base away.

Sample: CD8+ T cells from PBMCs. The chain links TRBV30 with TRBJ2-6; TRBD2 is a possible D gene, resting on 6 matching bases. The TCR originated in a human donor with multiple sclerosis. The DNA sequence follows: TGTGCCCGGGGGTCGGGTTCTGGGGCCAACGTCCTGACTTTC. It translates to CARGSGSGANVLTF.